A single sample is the source of the 7 T cell receptor beta chains below, sequenced in a study of T cell responses to AZD1222 COVID-19 vaccine. Clones were sequenced by immunoSEQ multiplex PCR, and TCRdb holds only the in-frame ones, with some missing. The sample holds some 99,000 clones, about nine tenths seen once. Here the sequenced sample was peripheral blood, taken on day 0 of AZD1222 vaccination. The receptors stem from an adult in good health.

In its sample, this clone was seen once. The chain employs TRBV5-4 and TRBJ2-5, with 8 positions matching TRBD2. Germline CDR1 and CDR2: SGHNT and YYREEE (reference sequence). The CDR3 covers 15 residues. The V gene end was trimmed by 7 bases and the J gene end by 2 bases; junction bases not matched to a gene: 10. CDR3 region: CASGKAGGLQETQYF. The CDR3 DNA reads TGTGCCAGCGGGAAGGCGGGGGGATTGCAAGAGACCCAGTACTTC.

The chain couples TRBV6-1 to TRBJ1-5; D is ambiguous. CDR3 size: 14 residues. Germline V gives CDR1 MNHNS, CDR2 SASEGT. V was cut by 3 bases and J by 7 bases, with 13 bases left in between. The CDR3 sequence: CASSDRGREQPQHF. The CDR3, as DNA: TGTGCCAGCAGTGATCGAGGGAGGGAACAGCCCCAGCATTTT.

This clone was recorded only once. The rearrangement joins TRBV24-1 to TRBJ1-1, with no clear D. The CDR3 length is 14 residues. Germline loops: CDR1 KGHDR, CDR2 SFDVKD. V was cut by 4 bases and J by 4 bases, with 12 bases left in between. The CDR3 here is CATSDPNRATEAFF. For the CDR3, the DNA is TGTGCCACCAGTGACCCCAATAGGGCCACTGAAGCTTTCTTT.

This clone showed up just a few times. The chain joins TRBV12-5 to TRBJ2-5; no clear D gene. V was cut by 1 base and J by 3 bases, with 6 bases left in between. The length of the CDR3 is 13 residues. Germline V gene sequence: CDR1 LGHNT, CDR2 FRNRAP. CDR3: CASGLAAEETQYF. The CDR3 nucleotides are TGTGCTAGTGGTTTGGCGGCAGAAGAGACCCAGTACTTC. Filled out from reference TRBV12-5 and TRBJ2-5, the complete variable domain reads DARVTQTPRHKVTEMGQEVTMRCQPILGHNTVFWYRQTMMQGLELLAYFRNRAPLDDSGMPKDRFSAEMPDATLATLKIQPSEPRDSAVYFCASGLAAEETQYFGPGTRLLVL.

This clone is a singleton in its sample. The rearrangement joins TRBV7-2 to TRBJ1-6, with unresolved D. The length of the CDR3 is 15 residues. The germline V gene has CDR1 SGHTA and CDR2 FQGNSA. Trimming pared 4 bases from V and 4 bases from J, leaving 11 bases between. The CDR3 spells CASSWYGVYNSPLHF. The CDR3 coding sequence is TGTGCCAGCAGCTGGTATGGGGTATATAATTCACCCCTCCACTTT. Based on the CDR3 plus reference TRBV7-2 and TRBJ1-6, the full variable domain is GAGVSQSPSNKVTEKGKDVELRCDPISGHTALYWYRQSLGQGLEFLIYFQGNSAPDKSGLPSDRFSAERTGGSVSTLTIQRTQQEDSAVYLCASSWYGVYNSPLHFGNGTRLTVT.

The V call is TRBV3-1 (or the pseudogene TRBV3-2), the J call TRBJ2-7, with D possibly being TRBD1 (5 bases). V shed 1 base and J shed 2 bases, with 12 bases lying between them. Per germline, CDR1 LGHDT and CDR2 YNNKEL (reference sequence). This CDR3 region has 15 residues. CDR3 in amino acids: CASSQVGDRAYEQYF. The CDR3 nucleotides read TGTGCCAGCAGCCAAGTTGGAGACAGAGCCTACGAGCAGTACTTC.

The count of this clone is one. The chain has TRBV28 and TRBJ1-4, with a possible D match to TRBD1 (6 bases). Trimming removed 4 bases from V and 0 bases from J, with 15 bases in between. Per germline, CDR1 MDHEN and CDR2 SYDVKM. The CDR3 sequence is 17 residues long. This CDR3 is CASSSYRTAATNEKLFF. The CDR3 coding sequence is TGTGCCAGCAGTTCCTACAGGACAGCTGCAACTAATGAAAAACTGTTTTTT.